One sample yielded the 24 T cell receptor beta chains listed below, sequenced in a study of blood T cell repertoires in COVID-19. Generated by immunoSEQ multiplex PCR, the TCRdb table keeps only in-frame clones and is missing some. The sample has tens of thousands of clones, around 83% seen once. The sequenced sample was peripheral blood. The receptors stem from an elderly man with acute or convalescent COVID-19.

V gene TRBV7-8 combines with J gene TRBJ1-3; D might be TRBD1 (6 bases). Germline V gene data show CDR1 as SGHVS and CDR2 as FQNEAQ. CDR3 length: 16 residues. V lost 5 bases, J lost 5 bases, and 19 bases lay in between. CDR3 coding DNA: TGTGCCAGCAGCACCGCGGCGGCAGGGGCTAGAAACACCATATATTTT. Amino acids: CASSTAAAGARNTIYF.

The J gene is TRBJ1-5, the V gene TRBV6-5, with D unclear. V dropped 0 bases and J dropped 6 bases, with 15 bases sitting between them. The CDR3 spans 16 residues. Germline V gene data show CDR1 as MNHEY and CDR2 as SVGAGI. The CDR3 DNA follows: TGTGCCAGCAGTTACTCGAGTTCCCCAACTGGTCAGCCCCAGCATTTT. Translation gives CASSYSSSPTGQPQHF.

The chain carries TRBV28 and TRBJ2-5, with TRBD1 matching 9 bases. Germline trimming cut 2 bases from V and 6 bases from J; bases unmatched to any gene: 7. This CDR3 region has 15 residues. Germline CDR1 and CDR2: MDHEN and SYDVKM. For the CDR3, the DNA is TGTGCCAGCAGTTTAGGGACAGGGAGATCGAAGACCCAGTACTTC. The encoded protein is CASSLGTGRSKTQYF.

The chain links TRBV2 to TRBJ1-5, with D maybe TRBD1 (5 bases). Germline assignment: CDR1 SNHLY and CDR2 FYNNEI. V dropped 2 bases and J dropped 4 bases, with 9 bases sitting between them. The CDR3 length is 14 residues. The CDR3 spells CASSEIDRNQPQHF. DNA of the CDR3: TGTGCCAGCAGTGAAATAGACAGAAATCAGCCCCAGCATTTT.

In this sample, this clone turned up a few times. The chain recombines TRBV19 with TRBJ2-7, with 9 bases fitting TRBD1. The ends lost 9 bases at V and 6 bases at J; junction bases unmatched: 12. The CDR3 runs to 14 residues. Germline V gene sequence: CDR1 LNHDA, CDR2 SQIVND (reference sequence). CDR3 DNA: TGTGCCAGCAAAATCGGGACAGGGTTCTCCGAGCAGTACTTC. Amino acid sequence: CASKIGTGFSEQYF.

This chain links TRBV10-3 with TRBJ2-3; TRBD2 aligns across 10 bases. The CDR3 consists of 16 residues. The V segment lost 0 bases and the J segment 6 bases; nucleotides outside the gene matches: 6. The germline gives CDR1 ENHRY, CDR2 SYGVKD. CDR3 DNA: TGTGCCATCAGTGAGTCAAGCGGGAGGGTGCCTGATACGCAGTATTTT. This codes for CAISESSGRVPDTQYF.

The V and J genes are TRBV5-1 and TRBJ1-1; TRBD1 might be the D (6 bases). This CDR3 comprises 14 residues. V lost 3 bases and J lost 2, with 11 bases in between. Germline CDR1 and CDR2: SGHRS and YFSETQ. The CDR3, as DNA: TGCGCCAGCAGCTCGACAGGAGTAAACACTGAAGCTTTCTTT. It translates to CASSSTGVNTEAFF.

As DNA, the CDR3 is TGTGCCAGTAGTTACGGAGCCTCGGGGGATTACGAGCAGTACTTC. Its protein product is CASSYGASGDYEQYF. J is TRBJ2-7 and V is TRBV19, with D possibly being TRBD2 (6 bases). Germline V gene lookup returns CDR1 LNHDA and CDR2 SQIVND (reference sequence). The CDR3 loop spans 15 amino acids. Deletions cut 5 bases from V and 4 bases from J, with 18 bases between. Full variable domain (rest looked up from reference TRBV19 and TRBJ2-7): DGGITQSPKYLFRKEGQNVTLSCEQNLNHDAMYWYRQDPGQGLRLIYYSQIVNDFQKGDIAEGYSVSREKKESFPLTVTSAQKNPTAFYLCASSYGASGDYEQYFGPGTRLTVT.

The CDR3 coding sequence is TGTGCTAGTGGTTTAGAAGCGGGAGGCACCGGGGAGCTGTTTTTT. Translating it yields CASGLEAGGTGELFF. The chain couples TRBV12-5 to TRBJ2-2; TRBD2 matches 9 bases. In germline, CDR1 is LGHNT, CDR2 FRNRAP. This CDR3 region has 15 residues. V lost 3 bases, J lost 4 bases, and 3 bases stayed unmatched.

The V call is TRBV19, the J call TRBJ1-3; no reliable D call. Germline-derived CDR1 and CDR2 are LNHDA and SQIVND (reference sequence). Trimming took 9 bases from V and 0 from J, leaving 9 bases between them. This CDR3 has 13 residues. CDR3 protein: CASAVDSGNTIYF. The CDR3 nucleotides are TGTGCCAGCGCGGTGGACTCTGGAAACACCATATATTTT.

The V and J genes are TRBV6-1 and TRBJ1-1; no firm D call. V was pared by 2 bases and J by 6 bases, with 13 bases between. From germline, CDR1 is MNHNS and CDR2 SASEGT. The length of the CDR3 is 14 residues. This chain's CDR3 is CASSELVVAAEAFF. The DNA of the CDR3 is TGTGCCAGCAGTGAATTGGTGGTGGCAGCTGAAGCTTTCTTT.

This clone was seen a single time. The DNA for the CDR3 is TGCGCCAGCAGCTTTACTAGCGGGAGCACCGGGGAGCTGTTTTTT. It codes for CASSFTSGSTGELFF. The rearrangement joins TRBV4-3 to TRBJ2-2, with 11 positions matching TRBD2. The germline gives CDR1 LGHNA, CDR2 YSLEER. CDR3 length equals 15 residues. V was pared by 5 bases and J by 4 bases, with 3 bases of the junction left unmatched.

The chain couples TRBV3-1 (or the pseudogene TRBV3-2) to TRBJ1-1; TRBD1 matches 8 bases. Trimming cost V 4 bases and J 9 bases; bases outside gene matches: 10. Germline loops: CDR1 LGHDT, CDR2 YNNKEL (reference sequence). CDR3 length: 14 amino acids. CDR3 sequence: CASSPSGGFPKAFF. DNA of the CDR3: TGTGCCAGCAGCCCCTCAGGGGGCTTTCCGAAAGCTTTCTTT.

The CDR3 reads CASSELGGGYNEQFF. The DNA for the CDR3 is TGTGCCAGCAGTGAACTGGGGGGGGGCTACAATGAGCAGTTCTTC. The rearrangement joins TRBV25-1 to TRBJ2-1, with 7 bases lining up with TRBD2. This CDR3 comprises 15 residues. The V gene's germline CDR1 is MGHDK and CDR2 SYGVNS. Losses at the gene ends were 2 bases for V and 3 bases for J; bases not matched to a gene: 4. Drawing the rest from reference TRBV25-1 and TRBJ2-1, the complete variable domain is EADIYQTPRYLVIGTGKKITLECSQTMGHDKMYWYQQDPGMELHLIHYSYGVNSTEKGDLSSESTVSRIRTEHFPLTLESARPSHTSQYLCASSELGGGYNEQFFGPGTRLTVL.

The V and J genes are TRBV19 and TRBJ2-7; 8 nucleotides align to TRBD1. The V segment lost 2 bases and the J segment 5 bases; nucleotides outside the gene matches: 8. The CDR3 length is 15 residues. The V gene's germline CDR1 is LNHDA and CDR2 SQIVND (reference sequence). CDR3 residues: CASSITGTGYNEQYF. CDR3 in DNA: TGTGCCAGTAGTATAACCGGGACAGGTTATAACGAGCAGTACTTC.

This rearrangement joins TRBV7-2 to TRBJ2-5, with 11 bases aligning to TRBD2. The V and J ends lost 1 base and 2 bases, in that order; junction bases with no gene match: 6. Germline CDR1 is SGHTA and CDR2 is FQGNSA. This CDR3 is built from 17 residues. The CDR3 DNA reads TGTGCCAGCAGCTTAGGTCCCACTAGCGGGGGTCAAGAGACCCAGTACTTC. Translated: CASSLGPTSGGQETQYF. Variable domain in full (rest from reference TRBV7-2 and TRBJ2-5): GAGVSQSPSNKVTEKGKDVELRCDPISGHTALYWYRQSLGQGLEFLIYFQGNSAPDKSGLPSDRFSAERTGGSVSTLTIQRTQQEDSAVYLCASSLGPTSGGQETQYFGPGTRLLVL.

Only a few counts were recorded for this clone. The chain carries TRBV4-2 and TRBJ2-7; D possibly corresponds to TRBD2 (6 bases). Looked up from germline, CDR1 is LGHNA and CDR2 is YNFKEQ. Trimming took 0 bases from V and 6 from J, leaving 15 bases between them. This CDR3 is 15 amino acids long. CDR3: CASSQDPGGTGEQYF. CDR3 bases: TGTGCCAGCAGCCAAGACCCAGGAGGGACGGGCGAGCAGTACTTC.

The CDR3 DNA sequence: TGCGCCAGCAGTGTGGGCCCAGGGGGGAAACAAGAGACCCAGTACTTC. It translates to CASSVGPGGKQETQYF. This chain links TRBV5-1 with TRBJ2-5; D perhaps matches TRBD1 (7 bases). This CDR3 contains 16 residues. Germline values: CDR1 SGHRS, CDR2 YFSETQ. Trimming stripped 5 bases from V and 2 bases from J, with 19 bases between.

V is TRBV7-2 and J is TRBJ2-7; 16 bases are a match to TRBD2. V lost 6 bases and J lost 5; bases outside the gene matches: 7. This CDR3 is 16 amino acids long. Germline CDR1 reads SGHTA; CDR2 reads FQGNSA. The CDR3 loop reads CASSQGTSGGVHEQYF. For the CDR3, the DNA is TGTGCCAGCAGTCAGGGGACTAGCGGGGGGGTCCACGAGCAGTACTTC.

The rearrangement links TRBV19 to TRBJ1-1; D perhaps matches TRBD1 (5 bases). Germline V CDR1 and CDR2: LNHDA, SQIVND (reference sequence). The CDR3 runs 16 residues. V was trimmed by 9 bases and J by 0 bases, leaving 20 bases between them. The DNA of the CDR3 is TGTGCCAGCGCGGCAAGGGAGCGGGGACTGAACACTGAAGCTTTCTTT. Amino acids: CASAARERGLNTEAFF.

The rearrangement links TRBV5-1 to TRBJ1-1, with D possibly TRBD1 on 5 matching bases. This CDR3 region has 15 residues. CDR1 SGHRS and CDR2 YFSETQ come from the germline V gene. Trimming removed 4 bases from V and 10 bases from J, with 23 bases in between. The CDR3 region has the DNA TGCGCCAGCAGCCCTACCCGCTCCAGGGTGGGTCGAGCTTTCTTT. This sequence encodes CASSPTRSRVGRAFF.

This rearrangement joins TRBV11-2 to TRBJ2-1, with 7 bases aligning to TRBD1. Trimming cost V 6 bases and J 0 bases; bases outside gene matches: 8. The V gene's germline CDR1 is SGHAT and CDR2 FQNNGV. The CDR3 sequence is 16 residues long. The CDR3 bases are TGTGCCAGCAGAACGCCCCGGGACAGCTCCTACAATGAGCAGTTCTTC. It encodes CASRTPRDSSYNEQFF.

The CDR3 protein is CASSPQVLNTEAFF. CDR3 coding DNA: TGTGCCAGCAGTCCCCAGGTGCTGAACACTGAAGCTTTCTTT. The chain couples TRBV28 to TRBJ1-1; D is undetermined. V lost 5 bases to trimming and J lost 0 bases, with 10 bases between them. The CDR3 is made up of 14 amino acids. Germline loops: CDR1 MDHEN, CDR2 SYDVKM.

V and J are TRBV7-9 and TRBJ2-1, with D tentatively TRBD2 (6 bases). The V gene's germline CDR1 is SEHNR and CDR2 FQNEAQ (reference sequence). V shed 0 bases and J shed 0 bases, with 15 bases lying between them. The CDR3 has 18 amino acids. The CDR3 region is CASSLAPLAMSSYNEQFF. CDR3 coding DNA: TGTGCCAGCAGCTTAGCCCCTCTAGCGATGAGCTCCTACAATGAGCAGTTCTTC.